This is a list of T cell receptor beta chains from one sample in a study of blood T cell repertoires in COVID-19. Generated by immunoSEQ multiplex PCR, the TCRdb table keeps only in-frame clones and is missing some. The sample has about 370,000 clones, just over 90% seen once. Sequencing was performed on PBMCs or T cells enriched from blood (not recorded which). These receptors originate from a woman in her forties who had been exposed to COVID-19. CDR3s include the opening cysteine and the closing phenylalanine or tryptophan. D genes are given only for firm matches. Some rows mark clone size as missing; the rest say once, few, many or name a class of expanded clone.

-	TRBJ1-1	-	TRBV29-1	CSVVDRNTEAFF	TGCAGCGTTGTAGATCGGAACACTGAAGCTTTCTTT
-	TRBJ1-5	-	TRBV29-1	CSVELQPRGPQHF	TGCAGCGTTGAACTGCAGCCCCGGGGGCCCCAGCATTTT
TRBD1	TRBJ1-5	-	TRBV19	CASRGTGWGQPQHF	TGTGCCAGTAGGGGGACAGGGTGGGGTCAGCCCCAGCATTTT
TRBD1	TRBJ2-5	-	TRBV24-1	CATSDPGQGGETQYF	TGTGCCACCAGTGACCCGGGACAGGGCGGGGAGACCCAGTACTTC
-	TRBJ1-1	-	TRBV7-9	CASSPRGTEAFF	TGTGCCAGCAGCCCCAGGGGCACTGAAGCTTTCTTT
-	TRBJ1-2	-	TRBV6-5	CASSYGERTFGEGYTF	TGTGCCAGCAGTTACGGGGAACGGACATTTGGAGAGGGCTACACCTTC
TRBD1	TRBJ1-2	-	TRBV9	CASSVSGGNYGYTF	TGTGCCAGCAGCGTATCAGGGGGCAACTATGGCTACACCTTC
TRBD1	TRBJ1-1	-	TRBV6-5	CASSFRTGRMNTEAFF	TGTGCCAGCAGTTTCCGGACAGGTAGAATGAACACTGAAGCTTTCTTT
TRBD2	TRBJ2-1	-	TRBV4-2	CASSPREGDHNEQFF	TGTGCCAGCAGCCCGCGGGAGGGAGATCACAATGAGCAGTTCTTC
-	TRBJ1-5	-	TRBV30	CAWNTGSNQPQHF	TGTGCCTGGAACACGGGTTCCAATCAGCCCCAGCATTTT
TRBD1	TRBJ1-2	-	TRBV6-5	CASSGQGNYGYTF	TGTGCCAGCAGCGGACAGGGCAACTATGGCTACACCTTC
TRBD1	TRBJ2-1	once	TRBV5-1	CASSRTGERASFF	TGCGCCAGCAGCAGAACAGGGGAGAGGGCAAGTTTCTTC
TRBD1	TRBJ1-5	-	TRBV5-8	CASSLPGTVNQPQHF	TGTGCCAGCAGCTTGCCCGGGACAGTTAATCAGCCCCAGCATTTT
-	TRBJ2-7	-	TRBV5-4	CASWAAGSVDEQYF	TGTGCCAGCTGGGCCGCCGGTTCGGTTGACGAGCAGTACTTC
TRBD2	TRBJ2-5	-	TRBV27	CASSWGLASETQYF	TGTGCCAGCAGTTGGGGACTAGCTTCAGAGACCCAGTACTTC
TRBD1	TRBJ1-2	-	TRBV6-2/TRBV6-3	CASSRTGDGYTF	TGTGCCAGCAGCCGGACAGGGGATGGCTACACCTTC
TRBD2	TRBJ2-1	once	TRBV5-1	CASSPIAGQTYNEQFF	TGCGCCAGCAGCCCCATAGCGGGCCAGACCTACAATGAGCAGTTCTTC
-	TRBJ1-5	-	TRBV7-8	CASSPSGWAGNQPQHF	TGTGCCAGCAGCCCCTCGGGGTGGGCCGGCAATCAGCCCCAGCATTTT
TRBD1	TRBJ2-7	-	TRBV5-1	CASSMGQGFHEQYF	TGCGCCAGCAGCATGGGACAGGGTTTCCACGAGCAGTACTTC
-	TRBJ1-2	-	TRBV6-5	CASRQGEDGYTF	TGTGCCAGCAGGCAGGGCGAGGACGGCTACACCTTC
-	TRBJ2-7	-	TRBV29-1	CSVSPLPSSYEQYF	TGCAGCGTTTCCCCCCTTCCCAGCTCCTACGAGCAGTACTTC
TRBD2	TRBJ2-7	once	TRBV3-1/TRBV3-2	CASSQGEREYDEQYF	TGTGCCAGCAGCCAAGGAGAGCGGGAGTACGACGAGCAGTACTTC
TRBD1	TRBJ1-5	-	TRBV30	CAWGGTGYRQPQHF	TGTGCCTGGGGGGGGACAGGGTACCGACAGCCCCAGCATTTT
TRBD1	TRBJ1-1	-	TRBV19	CASRPDRARGEAFF	TGTGCCAGTAGGCCGGACAGGGCAAGAGGTGAAGCTTTCTTT
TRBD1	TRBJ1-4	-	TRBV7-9	CASSLGDRVREKLFF	TGTGCCAGCAGCTTAGGGGACAGGGTACGCGAAAAACTGTTTTTT
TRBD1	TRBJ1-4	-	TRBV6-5	CASRTRGPGEKLFF	TGTGCCAGCAGAACCAGGGGGCCGGGTGAAAAACTGTTTTTT
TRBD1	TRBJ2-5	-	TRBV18	CASSRNRGGTGLEETQYF	TGTGCCAGCTCTCGGAATCGTGGCGGGACAGGGTTAGAAGAGACCCAGTACTTC
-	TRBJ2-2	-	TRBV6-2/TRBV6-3	CASSYLPARSTGELFF	TGTGCCAGCAGTTACCTCCCCGCGAGATCTACCGGGGAGCTGTTTTTT
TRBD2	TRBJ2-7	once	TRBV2	CASRKGTSWEGEQYF	TGTGCCAGCAGGAAGGGGACTTCCTGGGAGGGCGAGCAGTACTTC
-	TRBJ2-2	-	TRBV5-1	CASSPRTGSSTGELFF	TGCGCCAGCAGCCCCCGTACGGGGAGTAGCACCGGGGAGCTGTTTTTT
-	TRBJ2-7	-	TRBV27	CASSWLGGKTYEQYF	TGTGCCAGCAGTTGGTTGGGCGGGAAAACCTACGAGCAGTACTTC
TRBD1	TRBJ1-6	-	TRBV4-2	CASSNVQGQGANSPLHF	TGTGCCAGCAGCAACGTCCAGGGACAGGGGGCGAATTCACCCCTCCACTTT
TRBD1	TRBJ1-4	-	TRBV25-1	CASSIDRGFGSGKLFF	TGTGCCAGCAGTATTGACAGGGGGTTTGGGTCTGGAAAACTGTTTTTT
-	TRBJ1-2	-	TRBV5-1	CASSLAISSTGKLYGYTF	TGCGCCAGCAGCTTGGCCATTTCTAGCACAGGGAAACTCTATGGCTACACCTTC
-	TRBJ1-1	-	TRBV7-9	CASSTRSTNTEAFF	TGTGCCAGCAGCACCCGAAGCACTAACACTGAAGCTTTCTTT
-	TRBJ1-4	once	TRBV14	CASSSRVREKLFF	TGTGCCAGCAGCTCCAGGGTACGTGAAAAACTGTTTTTT
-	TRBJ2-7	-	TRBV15	CATSRRIQGAAYEQYF	TGTGCCACCAGCAGGCGAATACAGGGTGCGGCCTACGAGCAGTACTTC
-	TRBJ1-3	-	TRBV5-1	CASSLTVSSGNTIYF	TGCGCCAGCAGCTTGACAGTGAGCTCTGGAAACACCATATATTTT
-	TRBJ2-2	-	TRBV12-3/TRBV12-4	CASSAVRDGELFF	TGTGCCAGCAGTGCCGTCCGGGACGGGGAGCTGTTTTTT
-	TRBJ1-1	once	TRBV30	CAWSAGYSGTEAFF	TGTGCCTGGAGTGCAGGGTATTCAGGCACTGAAGCTTTCTTT